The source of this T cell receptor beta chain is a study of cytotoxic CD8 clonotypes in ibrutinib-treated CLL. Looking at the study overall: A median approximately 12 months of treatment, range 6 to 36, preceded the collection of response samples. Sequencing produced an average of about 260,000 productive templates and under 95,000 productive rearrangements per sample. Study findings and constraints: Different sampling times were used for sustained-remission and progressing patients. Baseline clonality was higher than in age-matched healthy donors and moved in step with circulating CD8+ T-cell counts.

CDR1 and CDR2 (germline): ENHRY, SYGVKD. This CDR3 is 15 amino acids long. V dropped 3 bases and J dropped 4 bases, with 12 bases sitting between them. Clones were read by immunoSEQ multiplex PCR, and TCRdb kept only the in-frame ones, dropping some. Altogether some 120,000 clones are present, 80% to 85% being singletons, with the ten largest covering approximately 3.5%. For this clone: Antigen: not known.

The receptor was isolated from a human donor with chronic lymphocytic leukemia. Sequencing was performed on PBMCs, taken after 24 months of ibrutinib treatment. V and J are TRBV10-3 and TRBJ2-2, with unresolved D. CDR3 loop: CAISEPRARTGELFF. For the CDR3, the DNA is TGTGCCATCAGTGAACCAAGGGCCCGCACCGGGGAGCTGTTTTTT.